One sample yielded the 4 T cell receptor beta chains listed below, sequenced in a study of metastatic and nonmetastatic thyroid tumors. TCRdb re-called clones from the PCR reads using MiXCR. Of some 37,000 clones detected, more than 20% appear once; the ten largest clones hold 15% to 19%. Nobody among the patients had been given any treatment before thyroid surgery. The sequencing sample was made of blood. Receptors were obtained from a female donor with papillary thyroid cancer or a benign thyroid nodule (not recorded which). Some clones in this sample may be carry-over from other donors' samples.

The J gene is TRBJ2-7, the V gene TRBV2; D ambiguous. V was shortened by 2 bases and J by 3 bases, with 8 bases between the two germline ends. The germline gives CDR1 SNHLY, CDR2 FYNNEI. This CDR3 comprises 13 residues. Here the CDR3 reads CASSETDYYEQYF. DNA for the CDR3: TGTGCCAGCAGTGAAACAGATTACTACGAGCAGTACTTC.

The rearrangement links TRBV3-1 to TRBJ1-3; D gene uncertain. CDR1 and CDR2 (germline): LGHDT, YNNKEL (reference sequence). V lost 3 bases and J 0 bases, leaving 12 bases between the germline ends. CDR3 length: 16 residues. The CDR3 bases are TGTGCCAGCAGCCAGAACAGATTAAACTCTGGAAACACCATATATTTT. This gives the protein CASSQNRLNSGNTIYF.

In its sample, this clone was seen a few times. The chain is built from TRBV28 and TRBJ1-2; possibly TRBD1 for D (5 bases). The V and J ends lost 7 bases and 5 bases respectively, with 14 bases between them. Germline-derived CDR1 and CDR2 are MDHEN and SYDVKM. The CDR3 extends over 13 amino acids. The CDR3 here is CASTGRGSYGYTF. DNA of the CDR3: TGTGCCAGCACTGGAAGGGGCTCATATGGCTACACCTTC.

This clone was seen at least ten times. One end of the junction varies from germline; a read error may be responsible. The chain joins TRBV5-4 to TRBJ2-5, with 9 positions matching TRBD1. Germline CDR1 reads SGHNT; CDR2 reads YYREEE (reference sequence). CDR3 size: 12 residues. CDR3: CASSPGQGSNDF. CDR3 DNA: TGTGCCAGCAGCCCCGGACAGGGGAGCAATGACTTC.